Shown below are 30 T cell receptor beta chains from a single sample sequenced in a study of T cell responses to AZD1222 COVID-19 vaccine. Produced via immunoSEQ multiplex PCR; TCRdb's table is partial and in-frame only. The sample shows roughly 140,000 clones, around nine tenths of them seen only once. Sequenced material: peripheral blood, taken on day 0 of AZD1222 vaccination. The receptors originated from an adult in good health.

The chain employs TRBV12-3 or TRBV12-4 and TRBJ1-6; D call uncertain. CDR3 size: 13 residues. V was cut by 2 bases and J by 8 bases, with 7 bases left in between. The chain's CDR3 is CASSLTGYSPLHF. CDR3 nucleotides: TGTGCCAGCAGTTTAACGGGGTATTCACCCCTCCACTTT.

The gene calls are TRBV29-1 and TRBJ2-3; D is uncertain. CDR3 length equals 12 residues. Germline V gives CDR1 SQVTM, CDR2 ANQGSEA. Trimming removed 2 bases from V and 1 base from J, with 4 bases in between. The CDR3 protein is CSVEPRTDTQYF. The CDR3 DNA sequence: TGCAGCGTTGAACCTCGCACAGATACGCAGTATTTT.

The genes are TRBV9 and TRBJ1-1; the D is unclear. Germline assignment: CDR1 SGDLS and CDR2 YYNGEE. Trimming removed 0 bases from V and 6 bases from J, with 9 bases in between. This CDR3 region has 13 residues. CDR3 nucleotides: TGTGCCAGCAGCGTAGACGGGAGATCTGAAGCTTTCTTT. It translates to CASSVDGRSEAFF.

CDR3 amino acids: CASSQVTEGEEKLFF. The CDR3 DNA reads TGTGCCAGCAGCCAAGTTACGGAGGGAGAAGAAAAACTGTTTTTT. The chain recombines TRBV3-1 (or the pseudogene TRBV3-2) with TRBJ1-4, with D uncertain. The V end was cut by 1 base, the J end by 8 bases, with 14 bases between. Germline V gene data show CDR1 as LGHDT and CDR2 as YNNKEL (reference sequence). The CDR3 runs 15 residues.

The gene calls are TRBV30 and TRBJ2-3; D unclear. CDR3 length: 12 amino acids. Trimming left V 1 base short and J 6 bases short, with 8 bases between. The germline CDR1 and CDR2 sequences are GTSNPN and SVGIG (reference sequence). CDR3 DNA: TGTGCCTGGAGTGCCTTCGCGGATACGCAGTATTTT. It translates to CAWSAFADTQYF.

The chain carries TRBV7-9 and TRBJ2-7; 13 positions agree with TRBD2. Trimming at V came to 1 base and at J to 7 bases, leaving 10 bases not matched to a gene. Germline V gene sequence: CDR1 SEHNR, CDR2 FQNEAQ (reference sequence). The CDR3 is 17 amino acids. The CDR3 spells CASSLGTSGRIGEEQYF. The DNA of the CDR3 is TGTGCCAGCAGCTTAGGGACTAGCGGGAGAATAGGTGAGGAGCAGTACTTC.

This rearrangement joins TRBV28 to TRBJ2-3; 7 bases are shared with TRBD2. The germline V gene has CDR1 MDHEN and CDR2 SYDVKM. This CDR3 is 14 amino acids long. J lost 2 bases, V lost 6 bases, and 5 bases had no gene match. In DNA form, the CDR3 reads TGTGCCAGCAGATGGGGGGGGGTCACAGATACGCAGTATTTT. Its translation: CASRWGGVTDTQYF.

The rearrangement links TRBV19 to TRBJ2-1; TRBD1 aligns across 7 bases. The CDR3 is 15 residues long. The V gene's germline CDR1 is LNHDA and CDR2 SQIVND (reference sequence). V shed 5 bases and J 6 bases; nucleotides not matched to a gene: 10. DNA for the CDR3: TGTGCCAGTAGTTTATTGACAGGGTGGGGCAATGAGCAGTTCTTC. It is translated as CASSLLTGWGNEQFF.

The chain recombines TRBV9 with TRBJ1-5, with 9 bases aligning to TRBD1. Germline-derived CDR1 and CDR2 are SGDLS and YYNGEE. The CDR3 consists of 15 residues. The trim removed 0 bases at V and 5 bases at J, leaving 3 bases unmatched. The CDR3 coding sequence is TGTGCCAGCAGCGTAGCGGGACAGGGCCATCAGCCCCAGCATTTT. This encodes CASSVAGQGHQPQHF.

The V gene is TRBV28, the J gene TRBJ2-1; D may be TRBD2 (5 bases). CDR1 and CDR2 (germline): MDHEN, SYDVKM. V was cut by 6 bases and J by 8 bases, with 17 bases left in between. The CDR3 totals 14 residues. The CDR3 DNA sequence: TGTGCCAGCAGGACCCCTAGCAGGCGTGATGAGCAGTTCTTC. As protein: CASRTPSRRDEQFF.

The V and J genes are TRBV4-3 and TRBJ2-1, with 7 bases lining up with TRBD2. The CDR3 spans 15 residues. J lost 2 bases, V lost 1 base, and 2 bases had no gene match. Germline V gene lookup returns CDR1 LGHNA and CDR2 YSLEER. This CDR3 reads CASSQGLAAYNEQFF. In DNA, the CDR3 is TGCGCCAGCAGCCAAGGTCTAGCGGCCTACAATGAGCAGTTCTTC.

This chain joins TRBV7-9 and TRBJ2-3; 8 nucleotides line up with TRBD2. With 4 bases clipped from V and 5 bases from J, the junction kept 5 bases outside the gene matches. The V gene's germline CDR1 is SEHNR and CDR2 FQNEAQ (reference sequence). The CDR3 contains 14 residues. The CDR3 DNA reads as TGTGCCAGCAGCTCTAGCGGGCAAGGAGATACGCAGTATTTT. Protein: CASSSSGQGDTQYF.

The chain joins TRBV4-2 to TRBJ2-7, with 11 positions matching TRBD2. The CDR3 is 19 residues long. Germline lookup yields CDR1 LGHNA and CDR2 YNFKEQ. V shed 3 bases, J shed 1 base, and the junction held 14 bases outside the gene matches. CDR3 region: CASSQGPGLAEHPSYEQYF. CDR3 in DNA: TGTGCCAGCAGCCAGGGGCCGGGACTAGCGGAGCACCCTTCCTACGAGCAGTACTTC.

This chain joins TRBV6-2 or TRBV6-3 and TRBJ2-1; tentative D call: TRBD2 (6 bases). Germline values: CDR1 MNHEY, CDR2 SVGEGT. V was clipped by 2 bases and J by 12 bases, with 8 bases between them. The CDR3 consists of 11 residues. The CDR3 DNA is TGTGCCAGCAGTTACAACGGGGGGCAGTTCTTC. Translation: CASSYNGGQFF.

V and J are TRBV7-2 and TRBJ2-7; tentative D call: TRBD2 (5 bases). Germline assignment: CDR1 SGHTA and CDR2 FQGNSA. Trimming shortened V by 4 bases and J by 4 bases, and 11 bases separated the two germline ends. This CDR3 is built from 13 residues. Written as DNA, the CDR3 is TGTGCCAGCAGCTATGATACTAGTTACGAGCAGTACTTC. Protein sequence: CASSYDTSYEQYF.

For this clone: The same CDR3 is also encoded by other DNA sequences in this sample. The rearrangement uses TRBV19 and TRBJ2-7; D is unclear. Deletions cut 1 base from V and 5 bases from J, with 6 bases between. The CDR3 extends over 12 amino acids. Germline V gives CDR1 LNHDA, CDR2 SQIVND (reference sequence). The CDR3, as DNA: TGTGCCAGTAGTATAGGGGGTAACGAGCAGTACTTC. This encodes CASSIGGNEQYF. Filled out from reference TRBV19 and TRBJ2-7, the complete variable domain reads DGGITQSPKYLFRKEGQNVTLSCEQNLNHDAMYWYRQDPGQGLRLIYYSQIVNDFQKGDIAEGYSVSREKKESFPLTVTSAQKNPTAFYLCASSIGGNEQYFGPGTRLTVT.

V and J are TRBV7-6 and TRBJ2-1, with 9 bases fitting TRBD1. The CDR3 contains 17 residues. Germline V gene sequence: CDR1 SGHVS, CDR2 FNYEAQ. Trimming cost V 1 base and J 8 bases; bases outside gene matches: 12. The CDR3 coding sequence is TGTGCCAGCAGCTTAGAGGGACAGGGTACGGTGGGATATGAGCAGTTCTTC. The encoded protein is CASSLEGQGTVGYEQFF.

CDR3 bases: TGCAGCGTTGTAGCGCCAGGACCCTACGAGCAGTACTTC. Protein product: CSVVAPGPYEQYF. The V and J genes are TRBV29-1 and TRBJ2-7; perhaps TRBD2 as D (5 bases). This CDR3 has 13 residues. The germline CDR1 and CDR2 sequences are SQVTM and ANQGSEA. Trimming took off 4 bases at V and 2 bases at J, with 12 bases between the two ends.

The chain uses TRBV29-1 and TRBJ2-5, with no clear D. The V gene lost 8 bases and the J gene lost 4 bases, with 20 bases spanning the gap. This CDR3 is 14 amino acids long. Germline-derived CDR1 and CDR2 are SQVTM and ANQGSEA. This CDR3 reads CSYRLGSRAETQYF. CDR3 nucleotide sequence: TGCAGCTATAGACTCGGGTCTCGAGCAGAGACCCAGTACTTC. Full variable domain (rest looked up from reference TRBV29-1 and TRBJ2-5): SAVISQKPSRDICQRGTSLTIQCQVDSQVTMMFWYRQQPGQSLTLIATANQGSEATYESGFVIDKFPISRPNLTFSTLTVSNMSPEDSSIYLCSYRLGSRAETQYFGPGTRLLVL.

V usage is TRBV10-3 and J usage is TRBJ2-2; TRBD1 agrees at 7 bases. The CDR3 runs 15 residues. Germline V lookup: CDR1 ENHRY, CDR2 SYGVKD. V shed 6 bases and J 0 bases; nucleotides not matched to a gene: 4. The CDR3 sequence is CAIRRTGSNTGELFF. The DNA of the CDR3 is TGTGCCATCAGGCGGACAGGATCGAACACCGGGGAGCTGTTTTTT.

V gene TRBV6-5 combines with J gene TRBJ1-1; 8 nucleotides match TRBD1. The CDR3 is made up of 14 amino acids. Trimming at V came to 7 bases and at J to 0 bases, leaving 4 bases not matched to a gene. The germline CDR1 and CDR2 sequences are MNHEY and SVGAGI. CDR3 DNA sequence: TGTGCCAGCACCAAGACAGGGGTGAACACTGAAGCTTTCTTT. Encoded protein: CASTKTGVNTEAFF.

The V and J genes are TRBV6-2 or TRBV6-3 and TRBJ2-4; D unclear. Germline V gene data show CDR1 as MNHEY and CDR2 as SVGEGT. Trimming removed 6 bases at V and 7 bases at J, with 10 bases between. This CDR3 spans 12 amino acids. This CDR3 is CASSLGRNIQYF. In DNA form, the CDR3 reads TGTGCCAGCAGCCTGGGCCGGAACATTCAGTACTTC.

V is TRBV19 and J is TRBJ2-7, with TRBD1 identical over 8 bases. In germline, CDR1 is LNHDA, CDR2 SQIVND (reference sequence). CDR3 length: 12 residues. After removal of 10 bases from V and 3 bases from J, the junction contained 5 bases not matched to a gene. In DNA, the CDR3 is TGTGCCACCGGACAGGGCAGCTACGAGCAGTACTTC. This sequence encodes CATGQGSYEQYF.

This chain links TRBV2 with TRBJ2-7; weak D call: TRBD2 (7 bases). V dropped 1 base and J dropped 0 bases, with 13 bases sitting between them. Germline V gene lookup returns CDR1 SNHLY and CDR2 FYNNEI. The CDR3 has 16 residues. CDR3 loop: CASSEGLADSSYEQYF. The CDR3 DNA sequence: TGTGCCAGCAGTGAAGGTCTAGCGGACAGCTCCTACGAGCAGTACTTC. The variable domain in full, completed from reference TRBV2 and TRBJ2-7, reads EPEVTQTPSHQVTQMGQEVILRCVPISNHLYFYWYRQILGQKVEFLVSFYNNEISEKSEIFDDQFSVERPDGSNFTLKIRSTKLEDSAMYFCASSEGLADSSYEQYFGPGTRLTVT.

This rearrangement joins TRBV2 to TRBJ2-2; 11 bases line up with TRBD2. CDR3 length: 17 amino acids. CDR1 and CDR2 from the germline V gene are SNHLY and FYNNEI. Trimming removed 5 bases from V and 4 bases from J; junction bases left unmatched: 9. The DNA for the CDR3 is TGTGCCAGCAGTTCGCCAAATCTAGCGGGAGGCACCGGGGAGCTGTTTTTT. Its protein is CASSSPNLAGGTGELFF.

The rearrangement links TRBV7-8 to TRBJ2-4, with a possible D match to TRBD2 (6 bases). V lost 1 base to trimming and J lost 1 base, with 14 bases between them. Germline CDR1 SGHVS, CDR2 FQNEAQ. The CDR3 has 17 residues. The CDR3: CASSLGRGGIAKNIQYF. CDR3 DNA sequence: TGTGCCAGCAGCTTAGGGCGGGGTGGGATTGCCAAAAACATTCAGTACTTC.

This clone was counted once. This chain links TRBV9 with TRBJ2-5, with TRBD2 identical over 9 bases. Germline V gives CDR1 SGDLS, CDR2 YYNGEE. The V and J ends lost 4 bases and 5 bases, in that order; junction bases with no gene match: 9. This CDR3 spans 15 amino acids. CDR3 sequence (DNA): TGTGCCAGCAGCTTAGCGGGAGAGCGAGGGGAGACCCAGTACTTC. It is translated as CASSLAGERGETQYF.

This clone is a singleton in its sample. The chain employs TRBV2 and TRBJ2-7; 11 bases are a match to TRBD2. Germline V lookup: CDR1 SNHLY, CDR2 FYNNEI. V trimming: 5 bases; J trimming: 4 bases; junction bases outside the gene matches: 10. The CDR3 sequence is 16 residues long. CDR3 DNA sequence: TGTGCCAGCAGTTTGGGACTAGCGGCCTCGGGGTACGAGCAGTACTTC. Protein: CASSLGLAASGYEQYF.

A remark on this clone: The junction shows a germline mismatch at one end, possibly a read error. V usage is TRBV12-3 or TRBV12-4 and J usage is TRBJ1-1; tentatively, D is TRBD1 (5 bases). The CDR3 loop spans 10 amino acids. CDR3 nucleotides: TGTGCCAGCAGTCAGAGACAGAGCCTCTTT. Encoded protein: CASSQRQSLF.

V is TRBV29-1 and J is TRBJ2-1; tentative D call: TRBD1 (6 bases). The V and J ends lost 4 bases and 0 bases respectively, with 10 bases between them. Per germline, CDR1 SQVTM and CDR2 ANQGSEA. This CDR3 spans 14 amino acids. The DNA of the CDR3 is TGCAGCGTTGGGGGACAAAGCTCCTACAATGAGCAGTTCTTC. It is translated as CSVGGQSSYNEQFF.